The rows below give T cell receptor beta chains drawn from one sample of a study of CXCR3-negative and CXCR3-positive naive CD8 T cells. TCRdb re-called the 5' RACE reads and catalogs CDR3 proteins one per entry, DNA excluded. Across more than 65,000 distinct CDR3 sequences, the top ten clones capture approximately 1.5% of the sample. Specimen: naive CXCR3- CD8+ T cells from blood. These receptors came from a human donor in good health. Some clones in this sample may be carry-over from other donors' samples. Each CDR3 is given with its conserved first and last residue. The order of the fields is J gene, clone size, V gene, CDR3 protein. Expanded clones get a size class; other rows say once, few or many, or leave the size out.

>TRBJ1-3|-|TRBV13
CASSGQPWTTHTIYF
>TRBJ1-5|-|TRBV9
CASSVGQSNQPQHF
>TRBJ2-7|-|TRBV27
CASKTGGRGYEQYF
>TRBJ2-3|-|TRBV6-4
CASSDGGGTDTQYF
>TRBJ2-7|-|TRBV7-9
CASSSRQEQYF
>TRBJ2-3|-|TRBV10-3
CATGEAGYTDTQYF
>TRBJ2-7|-|TRBV5-1
CASSPWPPGQGSYEQYF
>TRBJ2-1|-|TRBV10-2
CASSVTGNEQFF
>TRBJ2-7|-|TRBV20-1
CSARGLAYEQYF
>TRBJ1-5|-|TRBV7-6
CASSSGTDHQPQHF
>TRBJ2-7|-|TRBV15
CATSRVAGGPSYEQYF
>TRBJ1-1|-|TRBV7-9
CASTPRGATEAFF
>TRBJ2-3|-|TRBV6-6
CASSLGLAGGTDTQYF
>TRBJ2-4|-|TRBV28
CASSPYPQGVLAKNIQYF
>TRBJ2-7|-|TRBV29-1
CSVEDPLAGGIGEQYF
>TRBJ2-1|-|TRBV10-1
CANLLGLAIYNEQFF
>TRBJ2-7|-|TRBV6-5
CASIGGSYEQYF
>TRBJ1-5|-|TRBV15
CATSFWGSNQPQHF
>TRBJ2-1|-|TRBV12-3/TRBV12-4
CASSLTGRLNNEQFF
>TRBJ1-1|-|TRBV14
CASSQFYRGQLNTEAFF
>TRBJ2-1|-|TRBV19
CASSIIYGYNEQFF
>TRBJ2-3|-|TRBV7-2
CASSSYGGAGTDTQYF
>TRBJ2-5|-|TRBV29-1
CSVDGTRQETQYF
>TRBJ1-1|medium-sized|TRBV2
CASSDAGEAFF
>TRBJ2-6|-|TRBV7-6
CASSPPGANVLTF
>TRBJ1-5|medium-sized|TRBV7-8
CASSLWGESNQPQHF
>TRBJ1-1|-|TRBV7-2
CASSLGVGAPGTEAFF
>TRBJ1-1|-|TRBV28
CASTPLIWTGGEGTEAFF
>TRBJ2-5|-|TRBV14
CASSQERGLTGGEQTQYF
>TRBJ1-1|-|TRBV7-8
CASSPRPTEAFF
>TRBJ1-2|-|TRBV29-1
CSVDRGRGGLSGYTF
>TRBJ2-1|-|TRBV7-2
CASSFSTGSEQFF
>TRBJ2-7|-|TRBV4-3
CASSQDLVADEQYF
>TRBJ2-1|-|TRBV4-1
CASSQGLAGPSGGTYNEQFF
>TRBJ2-1|-|TRBV4-1
CASSQEFYNEQFF
>TRBJ2-7|-|TRBV6-6
CASSTFGNEQYF
>TRBJ1-2|-|TRBV27
CASSSYSEYYGYTF
>TRBJ2-7|-|TRBV6-5
CASSYSVRGSYEQYF
>TRBJ2-1|-|TRBV3-1
CASSQASGRGEQFF
>TRBJ2-7|-|TRBV28
CASTSGTGEHEQYF
>TRBJ1-2|-|TRBV6-5
CASSYAPMDNYGYTF
>TRBJ2-1|-|TRBV7-9
CASSSQGPYNEQFF
>TRBJ2-1|-|TRBV2
CASSPGGPYNEQFF
>TRBJ1-1|-|TRBV5-1
CASSLAFSGGNTEAFF
>TRBJ2-2|-|TRBV6-4
CASSDIAGKGTGELFF
>TRBJ2-1|-|TRBV5-6
CASSPGVPQYNEQFF
>TRBJ2-7|-|TRBV7-6
CASSLLGLVSYEQYF
>TRBJ2-7|-|TRBV29-1
CSATGALTPDEQYF
>TRBJ2-5|-|TRBV11-2
CASSGNQETQYF
>TRBJ1-2|-|TRBV28
CASSPLQGSGYGYTF
>TRBJ2-7|-|TRBV10-2
CASSADRAEQYF
>TRBJ1-1|-|TRBV7-6
CASSPRPVATEAFF
>TRBJ1-2|-|TRBV14
CASSQDEGANYGYTF
>TRBJ2-1|-|TRBV7-9
CASSLVDYNEQFF
>TRBJ1-1|-|TRBV29-1
CSVIGQTVMNTEAFF
>TRBJ2-1|-|TRBV7-9
CASSPIGLSSYNEQFF
>TRBJ2-2|-|TRBV14
CASSQEGRSGELFF
>TRBJ2-7|-|TRBV20-1
CSASANFPPDEQYF
>TRBJ2-1|-|TRBV11-2
CASSAVTSGSSYNEQFF
>TRBJ2-2|-|TRBV6-6
CASSFALENTGELFF